Listed here are 9 T cell receptor beta chains from one sample, sequenced in a study of T cells expressing NK-cell markers. Each CDR3 protein gets one entry in TCRdb, which reprocessed the 5' RACE reads and gives no DNA. Its listing shows 500,000 to 700,000 distinct CDR3 sequences. Sample: blood T cells: a sorted CD56 or NKG2C T cell subset, CD4+ or CD8+ T cells, or bulk PBMC T cells (not recorded which). The receptor set was obtained from a man aged 18 to 30 in good health.

The chain joins TRBV3-1 to TRBJ2-5; with no DNA, the TCRdb D assignment of TRBD1 cannot be verified. Germline V lookup: CDR1 LGHDT, CDR2 YNNKEL (reference sequence). This CDR3 has 12 residues. This chain's CDR3 is CASSQNMAHQYF.

This chain's CDR3 is CATSRDPGMNTEAFF. The chain joins TRBV15 to TRBJ1-1; with no DNA, the TCRdb D assignment of TRBD1 cannot be verified. The germline CDR1 and CDR2 sequences are LNHNV and YYDKDF (reference sequence). The CDR3 covers 15 residues.

The chain uses TRBV7-8 and TRBJ2-6; the TRBD2 assignment by TCRdb is unverifiable without DNA. The CDR3 sequence is 17 residues long. Germline V gene data show CDR1 as SGHVS and CDR2 as FQNEAQ. CDR3: CASSLGPSLSGANVLTF.

The rearrangement joins TRBV12-3 or TRBV12-4 to TRBJ2-4; the TCRdb call, TRBD1, lacks DNA for checking. The CDR3 totals 14 residues. This chain's CDR3 is CASSPNYPLDIQYF.

V is TRBV5-4 and J is TRBJ1-1; the D gene TCRdb calls, TRBD1, cannot be checked with no DNA. Germline lookup yields CDR1 SGHNT and CDR2 YYREEE (reference sequence). The CDR3 length is 14 residues. This CDR3 reads CASSLEGRQREAFF.

The chain is built from TRBV7-9 and TRBJ2-1. CDR1 SEHNR and CDR2 FQNEAQ come from the germline V gene (reference sequence). The CDR3 totals 11 residues. CDR3 amino acids: CASRSDDEQFF.

The rearrangement links TRBV28 to TRBJ2-7; the D call of TRBD1 rests on TCRdb alone, since no DNA is present to check it. CDR1 is MDHEN, CDR2 SYDVKM, per germline. This CDR3 region has 13 residues. The CDR3 spells CASSFGRQGEQYF.

The chain has TRBV6-5 and TRBJ2-2; TCRdb reports TRBD1, a call that lacks DNA to check it against. CDR1 and CDR2 from the germline V gene are MNHEY and SVGAGI. The CDR3 extends over 15 amino acids. The CDR3 loop reads CASSYSTGRTGELFF.

This chain joins TRBV6-5 and TRBJ2-3. The CDR3 is 14 amino acids. Germline V gene lookup returns CDR1 MNHEY and CDR2 SVGAGI. The CDR3 sequence: CASRLTASTDTQYF.